Below are 2 T cell receptor beta chains sequenced from a single sample in a study of glioma-infiltrating T cells. Using RNA template, CDR3s of TCR alpha and beta were amplified with iRepertoire arm-PCR. TCRdb fed the multiplex PCR reads into MiXCR, producing one record per CDR3 protein. Counted here are 100,000 to 150,000 distinct CDR3 sequences, about 23% occurring once; the ten biggest clones make up about 15%. Sequencing input: glioma tissue, nonneoplastic brain tissue, or PBMCs (not recorded which). Receptors originate from a human donor with low-grade glioma or glioblastoma, undergoing nonglioma brain surgery, or in good health (not recorded which).

With regard to this clonotype: A clone one base away is much larger, so this may be a read error. The chain links TRBV12-3 or TRBV12-4 to TRBJ2-7; D is unresolved. This CDR3 comprises 14 residues. This chain's CDR3 is CVSSPSDAGYEQYF. CDR3 coding DNA: TGTGTCAGCAGCCCATCGGACGCCGGCTACGAGCAGTACTTC.

CDR3 DNA: TGTGCCAGCGGTCAAGAGGCACCGGCGGTGGGAACAGATACGCAGTATTTT. Amino acids: CASGQEAPAVGTDTQYF. This chain connects TRBV6-2 or TRBV6-3 to TRBJ2-3, with D uncertain. The V and J ends lost 8 bases and 3 bases respectively, with 24 bases between them. The CDR3 spans 17 residues. The germline gives CDR1 MNHEY, CDR2 SVGEGT.